This TCR beta chain is drawn from a study of T cells in Graves' hyperthyroidism and ophthalmopathy. Notes on the study in general: Most clonotypes expanded in thyroid above 0.001 were likewise present in blood.

This clonotype was observed many times. Its target is unknown. It may be a read error: a sequence one base away is much more abundant. Amplification of TCR beta CDR3 regions used RNA as the template. A set of HTBI primers served as the primers for a first-round RT-PCR of the TCR CDR3. TCRdb reprocessed the multiplex PCR reads with MiXCR, giving one entry per CDR3 protein. The table records more than 150,000 distinct CDR3 sequences, approximately 15% of them present only once. Material for sequencing was blood. This clonotype was obtained from a woman aged 50 to 60 with Graves' hyperthyroidism.

The CDR3: CAGSLTGNYGYTF. The CDR3 region has the DNA TGTGCCGGCAGCTTAACCGGGAACTATGGCTACACCTTC. V usage is TRBV7-3 and J usage is TRBJ1-2; D is undetermined. The CDR3 contains 13 residues. CDR1 SGHTA and CDR2 FQGTGA come from the germline V gene.